These 13 T cell receptor beta chains were all obtained from the same sample, sequenced in a study of T-cell memory formation after mild COVID-19. TCRdb re-called the 5' RACE reads with MiXCR, one entry per CDR3 protein. The table lists 200,000 to 250,000 distinct CDR3 sequences, 10% of them singletons. The source material was PBMCs or a T cell subset sorted from them (not recorded which). The receptors here all came from a man younger than 30 who had mild COVID-19 (a few samples of this study predate the infection). Cell type and time point are not known.

The chain has TRBV19 and TRBJ2-5, with D hard to call. V dropped 5 bases and J dropped 5 bases, with 12 bases sitting between them. From germline, CDR1 is LNHDA and CDR2 SQIVND (reference sequence). This CDR3 has 13 amino acids. In DNA form, the CDR3 reads TGTGCCAGTAGTTCAAGGGTATTTGAGACCCAGTACTTC. Amino acid sequence: CASSSRVFETQYF.

This chain uses TRBV5-6 with TRBJ2-3; D might be TRBD2 (5 bases). Trimming stripped 1 base from V and 2 bases from J, with 8 bases between. The CDR3 is 14 residues long. CDR1 and CDR2 (germline): SGHDT, YYEEEE. The DNA for the CDR3 is TGTGCCAGCAGCTTGCCGGGGATCACAGATACGCAGTATTTT. This codes for CASSLPGITDTQYF.

A few counts support this clonotype. Its ends do not fully match the called genes, so a read error is possible. The gene calls are TRBV2 and TRBJ2-1, with D possibly called TRBD1 or TRBD2 (5 bases each). The CDR3 extends over 12 amino acids. The V gene's germline CDR1 is SNHLY and CDR2 FYNNEI. This CDR3 is CASSEQGLFRGF. The CDR3 DNA reads as TGTGCCAGCAGTGAACAGGGCTTATTCCGGGGCTTC.

This clonotype was seen a few times. CDR3 region: CASSPGTMEETQYF. CDR3 coding DNA: TGTGCCAGCAGTCCCGGGACTATGGAAGAGACCCAGTACTTC. The J gene is TRBJ2-5, the V gene TRBV28, with 7 bases that match TRBD2. Germline V gives CDR1 MDHEN, CDR2 SYDVKM. The CDR3 runs to 14 residues. V lost 5 bases, J lost 3 bases, and 6 bases stayed unmatched.

In this sample, this clonotype turned up a few times. The V and J genes are TRBV20-1 and TRBJ2-7; 8 bases are shared with TRBD2. Germline V gene lookup returns CDR1 DFQATT and CDR2 SNEGSKA (reference sequence). V lost 1 base, J lost 3 bases, and 5 bases stayed unmatched. The CDR3 has 14 residues. The CDR3: CSARGRGVYYEQYF. DNA for the CDR3: TGCAGTGCTAGAGGGCGGGGGGTTTACTACGAGCAGTACTTC.

This clonotype showed up just a few times. This chain joins TRBV7-3 and TRBJ2-7; possibly TRBD1 for D (6 bases). V was shortened by 6 bases and J by 3 bases, with 12 bases between the two germline ends. CDR1 is SGHTA, CDR2 FQGTGA, per germline. This CDR3 contains 13 residues. In DNA, the CDR3 is TGTGCCAGCAGTTCACAGGGTGGCTACGAGCAGTACTTC. This sequence encodes CASSSQGGYEQYF. Filled out from reference TRBV7-3 and TRBJ2-7, the complete variable domain reads GAGVSQTPSNKVTEKGKYVELRCDPISGHTALYWYRQSLGQGPEFLIYFQGTGAADDSGLPNDRFFAVRPEGSVSTLKIQRTERGDSAVYLCASSSQGGYEQYFGPGTRLTVT.

This chain links TRBV9 with TRBJ2-4, with TRBD1 matching 9 bases. J lost 8 bases, V lost 4 bases, and 10 bases had no gene match. CDR1 SGDLS and CDR2 YYNGEE come from the germline V gene. The CDR3 runs to 15 residues. CDR3 loop: CASSPRQGVGDIQYF. CDR3 in DNA: TGTGCCAGCAGCCCTCGACAGGGGGTAGGAGACATTCAGTACTTC.

This rearrangement joins TRBV9 to TRBJ2-3; TRBD2 agrees at 13 bases. The V gene's germline CDR1 is SGDLS and CDR2 YYNGEE. Trimming cost V 7 bases and J 2 bases; bases outside gene matches: 7. The CDR3 contains 16 residues. CDR3 amino acids: CASGSGTSGDTDTQYF. Here the CDR3 DNA reads TGTGCCAGCGGATCCGGGACTAGCGGGGACACAGATACGCAGTATTTT.

Ten or more counts support this clonotype. V usage is TRBV5-1 and J usage is TRBJ1-1, with 7 bases identical to TRBD1. Germline values: CDR1 SGHRS, CDR2 YFSETQ. J gave up 2 bases and V 6 bases, and 4 bases lay outside the gene matches. CDR3 length equals 13 residues. The CDR3 here is CASKRDSNTEAFF. The CDR3 nucleotides are TGCGCCAGCAAGCGGGACAGCAACACTGAAGCTTTCTTT.

This clonotype occurred many times. This sequence joins TRBV5-1 and TRBJ2-3, with TRBD2 matching 11 bases. The germline V gene has CDR1 SGHRS and CDR2 YFSETQ. Trimming took 0 bases from V and 3 from J; bases not matched to a gene: 3. The CDR3 is made up of 16 amino acids. CDR3 bases: TGCGCCAGCAGCTTGGCTACTAGCGGGGGAACAGATACGCAGTATTTT. It encodes CASSLATSGGTDTQYF.

By share, this clonotype counts as medium-sized. The chain employs TRBV5-1 and TRBJ2-3, with TRBD1 matching over 10 bases. The CDR3 has 16 residues. Germline V gives CDR1 SGHRS, CDR2 YFSETQ. Trimming at V came to 0 bases and at J to 1 base, leaving 2 bases not matched to a gene. The CDR3 reads CASSLATGGGTDTQYF. The CDR3, as DNA: TGCGCCAGCAGCTTGGCGACAGGGGGCGGCACAGATACGCAGTATTTT. Full variable domain (missing parts from reference TRBV5-1 and TRBJ2-3): KAGVTQTPRYLIKTRGQQVTLSCSPISGHRSVSWYQQTPGQGLQFLFEYFSETQRNKGNFPGRFSGRQFSNSRSEMNVSTLELGDSALYLCASSLATGGGTDTQYFGPGTRLTVL.

V gene TRBV6-6 combines with J gene TRBJ2-3; 8 nucleotides align to TRBD2. The CDR3 has 15 residues. V gave up 2 bases and J gave up 5 bases; unmatched junction bases: 6. Germline CDR1 and CDR2: MNHNY and SVGAGI (reference sequence). CDR3 in amino acids: CASSYGGGSVDTQYF. The CDR3 coding sequence is TGTGCCAGCAGTTACGGCGGGGGGTCCGTAGATACGCAGTATTTT.

The V call is TRBV5-6, the J call TRBJ2-7; D remains unclear. The ends were cut back, 1 base at V and 6 bases at J, with 11 bases in the middle. Germline CDR1 is SGHDT and CDR2 is YYEEEE. The CDR3 length is 13 residues. The chain's CDR3 is CASSLFFGVEQYV. The CDR3 nucleotides read TGTGCCAGCAGCTTGTTTTTCGGCGTCGAGCAGTACGTC.